Below are 20 T cell receptor beta chains sequenced from a single sample in a study of blood T cell repertoires in COVID-19. Using immunoSEQ multiplex PCR, the repertoire was profiled, and TCRdb retains in-frame clones only, with some absent. The sample holds 200,000 to 250,000 clones; approximately 86% are singletons and the top ten take 10%. Source material: PBMCs or T cells enriched from blood (not recorded which). These receptors came from a man aged 18 to 35 with acute COVID-19.

This sequence joins TRBV10-3 and TRBJ1-1, with D possibly matching TRBD1 (6 bases). The CDR3 is 14 amino acids. The V end was cut by 6 bases, the J end by 1 base, with 12 bases between. Germline CDR1 and CDR2: ENHRY and SYGVKD. Here the CDR3 DNA reads TGTGCCATCAGAGGGACGACAGGGAACACTGAAGCTTTCTTT. It yields the protein CAIRGTTGNTEAFF.

The rearrangement links TRBV2 to TRBJ1-2; 9 bases are shared with TRBD1. Germline V gene data show CDR1 as SNHLY and CDR2 as FYNNEI. CDR3 length: 18 residues. The trim removed 7 bases at V and 1 base at J, leaving 16 bases unmatched. Here the CDR3 DNA reads TGTGCCAGCACAAAAAACCGGGACAGGGTCCAAAATAACTATGGCTACACCTTC. It is translated as CASTKNRDRVQNNYGYTF.

The CDR3 protein is CAWSVSDPSANSPLHF. The CDR3 DNA follows: TGTGCCTGGAGTGTTTCGGACCCTAGCGCCAATTCACCCCTCCACTTT. The rearrangement joins TRBV30 to TRBJ1-6; unclear D gene. The CDR3 is made up of 16 amino acids. The germline V gene encodes CDR1 GTSNPN and CDR2 SVGIG (reference sequence). V gave up 0 bases and J gave up 7 bases, with 16 bases separating them. Drawing the rest from reference TRBV30 and TRBJ1-6, the complete variable domain is SQTIHQWPATLVQPVGSPLSLECTVEGTSNPNLYWYRQAAGRGLQLLFYSVGIGQISSEVPQNLSASRPQDRQFILSSKKLLLSDSGFYLCAWSVSDPSANSPLHFGNGTRLTVT.

This rearrangement joins TRBV27 to TRBJ1-5; the D is unclear. The V end lost 5 bases, the J end lost 1 base, and 9 bases lay between the germline ends. Per germline, CDR1 MNHEY and CDR2 SMNVEV (reference sequence). This CDR3 region has 14 residues. CDR3 nucleotides: TGTGCCAGCAGTACCAGAAACAGCAATCAGCCCCAGCATTTT. It specifies CASSTRNSNQPQHF.

The rearrangement joins TRBV13 to TRBJ1-2; 7 bases agree with TRBD1. The germline V gene encodes CDR1 PRHDT and CDR2 FYEKMQ (reference sequence). This CDR3 region has 15 residues. The V segment lost 5 bases and the J segment 8 bases; nucleotides outside the gene matches: 14. The CDR3 DNA follows: TGTGCCAGCAGCCTCAAAGGGGGCTTAGCGGGAGGCTACACCTTC. Protein product: CASSLKGGLAGGYTF.

This chain connects TRBV3-1 (or the pseudogene TRBV3-2) to TRBJ2-1; possibly TRBD2 for D (5 bases). The V end was cut by 4 bases, the J end by 9 bases, with 22 bases between. CDR1 is LGHDT, CDR2 YNNKEL, per germline (reference sequence). The CDR3 has 16 residues. CDR3: CASSRKAAGSPLEQFF. The CDR3 DNA is TGTGCCAGCAGCCGTAAAGCGGCCGGCTCTCCCCTTGAGCAGTTCTTC.

The chain links TRBV7-9 to TRBJ2-7; 10 bases map to TRBD1. Germline V gene sequence: CDR1 SEHNR, CDR2 FQNEAQ (reference sequence). CDR3 length equals 15 residues. Trimming at V came to 4 bases and at J to 4 bases, leaving 7 bases not matched to a gene. CDR3 DNA: TGTGCCAGCAGCTCCACCGGGACAGGGGATTACGAGCAGTACTTC. This sequence encodes CASSSTGTGDYEQYF.

V gene TRBV5-6 combines with J gene TRBJ2-1; D may be TRBD1 (5 bases). The CDR3 consists of 12 residues. V dropped 0 bases and J dropped 10 bases, with 8 bases sitting between them. CDR1 and CDR2 (germline): SGHDT, YYEEEE. The CDR3 coding sequence is TGTGCCAGCAGCTTGGGGGGCCTAGAGCAGTTCTTC. Translated: CASSLGGLEQFF.

In its sample, this clone was seen a few times. The same CDR3 can be traced to other DNA sequences in this sample. V gene TRBV4-1 combines with J gene TRBJ2-1, with 14 nucleotides matching TRBD2. This CDR3 comprises 15 residues. CDR1 is MGHRA and CDR2 is YSYEKL in the germline V gene. V was pared by 3 bases and J by 9 bases, with 4 bases of the junction left unmatched. In DNA form, the CDR3 reads TGCGCCAGCAGCCAGGGACTAGCGGGAGTGGGTGAGCAGTTCTTC. It yields the protein CASSQGLAGVGEQFF.

This chain links TRBV9 with TRBJ1-3; D gene ambiguous. The CDR3 spans 13 residues. Deletions cut 4 bases from V and 0 bases from J, with 5 bases between. Germline CDR1 reads SGDLS; CDR2 reads YYNGEE. The CDR3 DNA reads TGTGCCAGCAGCTCTGTCTCTGGAAACACCATATATTTT. This gives the protein CASSSVSGNTIYF. Complete variable domain (other parts from reference TRBV9 and TRBJ1-3): DSGVTQTPKHLITATGQRVTLRCSPRSGDLSVYWYQQSLDQGLQFLIQYYNGEERAKGNILERFSAQQFPDLHSELNLSSLELGDSALYFCASSSVSGNTIYFGEGSWLTVV.

This clone has at least ten counts. This chain uses TRBV24-1 with TRBJ2-1; D unclear. Germline CDR1 KGHDR, CDR2 SFDVKD. The CDR3 length is 18 residues. Trimming removed 7 bases from V and 1 base from J, with 22 bases in between. DNA for the CDR3: TGTGCCACCAGCCCAGAGGTGGGTATGGCGGTATCCTACAATGAGCAGTTCTTC. It codes for CATSPEVGMAVSYNEQFF.

This rearrangement joins TRBV4-3 to TRBJ2-1; tentative D call: TRBD2 (5 bases). V lost 8 bases and J lost 8, with 13 bases in between. Germline CDR1 reads LGHNA; CDR2 reads YSLEER. The CDR3 is 12 amino acids. The CDR3 bases are TGCGCCAGCTCGGGGATGGAAGATGAGCAGTTCTTC. It encodes CASSGMEDEQFF.

This clone was counted a single time. The chain is built from TRBV19 and TRBJ2-7, with TRBD2 matching 8 bases. Looked up from germline, CDR1 is LNHDA and CDR2 is SQIVND (reference sequence). The CDR3 is made up of 15 amino acids. The V gene end was trimmed by 5 bases and the J gene end by 5 bases; junction bases not matched to a gene: 11. CDR3 DNA sequence: TGTGCCAGTAGTCCCCCCGGGACTAGTGGCCACGAGCAGTACTTC. It codes for CASSPPGTSGHEQYF.

This sequence joins TRBV4-1 and TRBJ2-7; tentative D call: TRBD2 (6 bases). Germline CDR1 reads MGHRA; CDR2 reads YSYEKL. This CDR3 is built from 14 residues. Trimming removed 1 base at V and 6 bases at J, with 13 bases between. CDR3 coding DNA: TGCGCCAGCAGCCAAGGAAGCGGGCTAGGCGAGCAGTACTTC. Encoded protein: CASSQGSGLGEQYF.

The chain combines TRBV19 with TRBJ1-1, with 9 bases fitting TRBD1. Germline V gene sequence: CDR1 LNHDA, CDR2 SQIVND (reference sequence). The CDR3 totals 14 residues. Trimming cost V 7 bases and J 4 bases; bases outside gene matches: 7. The CDR3 DNA reads TGTGCCAGTACCTATGGGACAGGGCCCACTGAAGCTTTCTTT. Amino acid sequence: CASTYGTGPTEAFF. Filled out from reference TRBV19 and TRBJ1-1, the complete variable domain reads DGGITQSPKYLFRKEGQNVTLSCEQNLNHDAMYWYRQDPGQGLRLIYYSQIVNDFQKGDIAEGYSVSREKKESFPLTVTSAQKNPTAFYLCASTYGTGPTEAFFGQGTRLTVV.

The V call is TRBV28, the J call TRBJ1-4, with a weak D call TRBD1 (5 bases). The germline CDR1 and CDR2 sequences are MDHEN and SYDVKM. This CDR3 contains 12 residues. The germline V and J ends were trimmed by 4 bases and 5 bases, with 5 bases remaining between them. The CDR3: CASSSGNEKLFF. The CDR3 nucleotides read TGTGCCAGCAGTTCAGGGAATGAAAAACTGTTTTTT.

The chain combines TRBV4-1 with TRBJ1-4, with TRBD1 matching 7 bases. The V gene end was trimmed by 4 bases and the J gene end by 6 bases; junction bases not matched to a gene: 5. The CDR3 contains 14 residues. The germline CDR1 and CDR2 sequences are MGHRA and YSYEKL. CDR3: CASSPTGTYEKLFF. The CDR3 nucleotides read TGCGCCAGCAGCCCGACAGGGACCTATGAAAAACTGTTTTTT.

The J gene is TRBJ2-2, the V gene TRBV5-4, with 13 bases aligning to TRBD2. The germline V gene has CDR1 SGHNT and CDR2 YYREEE (reference sequence). CDR3 size: 18 residues. V shed 0 bases, J shed 3 bases, and the junction held 5 bases outside the gene matches. CDR3 sequence reads: CASSLAGTSGTHTGELFF. The CDR3 region has the DNA TGTGCCAGCAGCTTGGCCGGGACTAGCGGGACACACACCGGGGAGCTGTTTTTT.

V is TRBV14 and J is TRBJ2-2; TRBD2 matches at 13 bases. The junction had 19 bases not matched to a gene; V was cut back by 0 bases and J by 0 bases. From germline, CDR1 is SGHDN and CDR2 FVKESK. The length of the CDR3 is 24 residues. The CDR3 coding sequence is TGTGCCAGCAGCCAAGATCGGTGGCAAACCGGGACTAGCGGGGTGACTGCGAACACCGGGGAGCTGTTTTTT. Its protein is CASSQDRWQTGTSGVTANTGELFF.

This clone occurred once. This chain connects TRBV30 to TRBJ1-2; 7 positions agree with TRBD1. The CDR3 has 13 amino acids. Germline CDR1 is GTSNPN and CDR2 is SVGIG (reference sequence). J lost 0 bases, V lost 5 bases, and 3 bases had no gene match. The CDR3 loop reads CAWQGEANYGYTF. In DNA, the CDR3 is TGTGCCTGGCAGGGGGAAGCTAACTATGGCTACACCTTC. The full variable domain, in which reference TRBV30 and TRBJ1-2 provide the parts outside the CDR3, is SQTIHQWPATLVQPVGSPLSLECTVEGTSNPNLYWYRQAAGRGLQLLFYSVGIGQISSEVPQNLSASRPQDRQFILSSKKLLLSDSGFYLCAWQGEANYGYTFGSGTRLTVV.